The T cell receptor (beta chain) under discussion was sequenced for a study of T-cell memory formation after mild COVID-19. TCRdb fed the 5' RACE reads into MiXCR, producing one record per CDR3 protein. The sample includes 200,000 to 250,000 distinct CDR3 sequences, 15% of them seen just once. The J segment lost 5 bases and the V segment lost 0 bases, leaving 6 bases of the junction unmatched. The germline V gene encodes CDR1 SGHTA and CDR2 FQGTGA. This CDR3 has 16 residues. This clonotype has just a few counts. The receptor comes from an adult woman who had mild COVID-19 (a few samples of this study predate the infection). Cell type and time point are not known. The sequenced sample consisted of PBMCs or a T cell subset sorted from them (not recorded which). The chain is built from TRBV7-3 and TRBJ2-3; 9 nucleotides match TRBD1. CDR3 amino acids: CASSLTLGTGIDTQYF. CDR3 DNA: TGTGCCAGCAGCTTAACGTTGGGGACAGGGATAGATACGCAGTATTTT.